Reported below is one TCR beta chain. Its target is unknown. This entry is derived from a study of identical twins. Template switching added a universal primer site, and cDNA bore unique molecular identifiers. TCRdb ran MiXCR on the 5' RACE reads and lists one entry per CDR3 protein. The sample consists of 450,000 or so distinct CDR3 sequences, about 14% of them appearing once. Trimming took 4 bases from V and 4 from J, leaving 5 bases between them. CDR3 length: 12 residues. Per the germline V gene, CDR1 is LNHNV and CDR2 is YYDKDF (reference sequence). Overall study results and limits: Weaker excess sharing between twins was seen in beta out-of-frame sequences.

The same specimen was also included in a second study, on yellow fever vaccine responses in identical twins.

The rearrangement uses TRBV15 and TRBJ2-1, with D unclear. The TCR was taken from a young woman in good health. The sequenced material came from CD4+ T cells sorted from blood. This CDR3 reads CATSTDYNEQFF. The CDR3 bases are TGTGCCACCAGCACAGATTACAATGAGCAGTTCTTC.